The entry below describes one T cell receptor beta chain. Its cognate antigen is unknown. With 60 Vbeta and 13 Jbeta primers, the PCR was carried out. Method: immunoSEQ multiplex PCR; TCRdb's copy keeps in-frame clones and lacks some. The sample yields about 200,000 clones, 80% to 90% seen once. The entry originates in a study of cytomegalovirus exposure and HLA in healthy donors. Whole-study findings and limits: TRBV6-2, TRBV6-3 and other indistinguishable V segments were excluded. A later analysis reportedly found fewer N-insertions in an Asian-associated ancestry cluster than the roughly 730-donor mean. In a later analysis, at a false discovery rate of 0.05, under 20,000 TCR beta sequences were associated with HLA alleles. Rates of TCR association differed by HLA locus in a later analysis, with DRB1 highest and HLA-C lowest.

The germline V gene encodes CDR1 LGHNA and CDR2 YNFKEQ. This CDR3 has 16 amino acids. Losses at the gene ends were 0 bases for V and 2 bases for J; bases not matched to a gene: 3. This sequence was found in a woman in her 30s in good health and CMV-seronegative. The specimen was PBMCs. The chain recombines TRBV4-2 with TRBJ2-2; TRBD2 matches 7 bases. CDR3 sequence reads: CASSQEGGSNTGELFF. DNA for the CDR3: TGTGCCAGCAGCCAAGAAGGCGGGAGTAACACCGGGGAGCTGTTTTTT.